This T cell receptor beta chain was sequenced for a study of T cells after posttransplantation cyclophosphamide. Study-level points and caveats: After PTCy, TRB diversity resembled that of CNI/methotrexate controls. Blood and skin or GI T cell repertoires showed limited TRB overlap.

The CDR3 covers 17 residues. With 2 bases clipped from V and 7 bases from J, the junction kept 12 bases outside the gene matches. In germline, CDR1 is MNHNS, CDR2 SASEGT. Repertoires were generated with immunoSEQ multiplex PCR, while TCRdb's copy carries only in-frame clones and drops some. The data contain about 22,000 clones, around 92% of them singletons. As to this clone: The antigen is not known.

Methotrexate plus calcineurin inhibitor accompanied controls' myeloablative marrow transplants; sampling was 1 year later. This chain joins TRBV6-1 and TRBJ1-2; TRBD1 aligns across 11 bases. The clonotype originates from a female patient aged 50-65 years who received an allogeneic stem cell transplant from an unrelated donor, was CMV-positive, and had chronic GVHD only. Some T cells may be provided by the graft donor. Sequencing was performed on PBMCs, taken after an allogeneic stem cell transplant with a calcineurin inhibitor and methotrexate. Here the CDR3 reads CASSECRGQGASCGYTF. The CDR3 coding sequence is TGTGCCAGCAGTGAATGTCGAGGACAGGGGGCTTCATGTGGCTACACCTTC.